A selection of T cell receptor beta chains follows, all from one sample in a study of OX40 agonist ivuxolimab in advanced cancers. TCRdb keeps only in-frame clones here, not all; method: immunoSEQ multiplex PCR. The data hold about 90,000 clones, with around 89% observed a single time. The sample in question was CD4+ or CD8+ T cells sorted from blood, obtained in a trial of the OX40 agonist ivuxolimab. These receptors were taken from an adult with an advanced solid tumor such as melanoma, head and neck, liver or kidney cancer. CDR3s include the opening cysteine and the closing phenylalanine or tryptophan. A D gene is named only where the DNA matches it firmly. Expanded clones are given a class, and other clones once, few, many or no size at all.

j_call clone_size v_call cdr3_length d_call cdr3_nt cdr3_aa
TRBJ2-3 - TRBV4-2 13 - TGTGCCAGCAGCCAAGTCCGGTCAGATACGCAGTATTTT CASSQVRSDTQYF
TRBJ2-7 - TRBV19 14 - TGTGCCAGCAGTCCGGGAGACAGGGCCTACGAGCAGTACTTC CASSPGDRAYEQYF
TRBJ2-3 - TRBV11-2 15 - TGTGCCAGCAGCTTCGGGGCAGGGAGCACAGATACGCAGTATTTT CASSFGAGSTDTQYF
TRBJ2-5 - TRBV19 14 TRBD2 TGTGCCAGTAGTCAGCGGGAGGGCCGCGAGACCCAGTACTTC CASSQREGRETQYF
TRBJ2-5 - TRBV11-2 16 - TGTGCCAGCAGCCCCGATGCGCCGGCAGGACAAGAGACCCAGTACTTC CASSPDAPAGQETQYF
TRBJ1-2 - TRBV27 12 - TGTGCCAGCAGACAGGGTAGCTACGGCTACACCTTC CASRQGSYGYTF
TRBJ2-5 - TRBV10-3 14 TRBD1 TGTGCCATCAGGCCAACAGGGGGGCAAGAGACCCAGTACTTC CAIRPTGGQETQYF
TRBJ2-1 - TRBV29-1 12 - TGCAGCGCACCGACTCTAGGGAATGAGCAGTTCTTC CSAPTLGNEQFF
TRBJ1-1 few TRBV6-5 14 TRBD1 TGTGCCAGCCGACAGGGGCCCTGGGGCACTGAAGCTTTCTTT CASRQGPWGTEAFF
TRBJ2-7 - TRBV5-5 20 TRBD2 TGTGCCAGCAGCTTGCGCAGCCTCAGGACTAGCGGGAGGGTATTGCGGGAGCAGTACTTC CASSLRSLRTSGRVLREQYF
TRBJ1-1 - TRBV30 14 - TGTGCCTGGACTAAGGGGTTTTCTAACACTGAAGCTTTCTTT CAWTKGFSNTEAFF
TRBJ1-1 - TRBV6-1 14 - TGTGCCAGCATGCTAGACCCACCGAACACTGAAGCTTTCTTT CASMLDPPNTEAFF
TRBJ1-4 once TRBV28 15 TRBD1 TGTGCCAGCAGTGTCACCGGGACAGAGAATGAAAAACTGTTTTTT CASSVTGTENEKLFF
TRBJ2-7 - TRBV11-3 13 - TGTGCCAGCAACTTAACCCCCACCTACGAGCAGTACTTC CASNLTPTYEQYF
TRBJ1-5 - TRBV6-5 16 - TGTGCCAGCAGTTACCCGAGGGAGGGCCAACCCCGGCCCCAGCATTTT CASSYPREGQPRPQHF
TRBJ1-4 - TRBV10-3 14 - TGTGCCATCAGCGCAGGGGCAACTAATGAAAAACTGTTTTTT CAISAGATNEKLFF
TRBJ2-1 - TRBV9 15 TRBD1 TGTGCCAGCAGCTCCAAATGGGACAGCTACAATGAGCAGTTCTTC CASSSKWDSYNEQFF
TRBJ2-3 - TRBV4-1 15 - TGCGCCAGCAGCCAGAACAGGGCGTTTGGGGATACGCAGTATTTT CASSQNRAFGDTQYF
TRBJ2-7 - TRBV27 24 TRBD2 TGTGCCAGCAGTTTGGTGGGATCTCTCGAAGTTATTCGTGATACTGGGACTAGCGCTTACGAGCAGTACTTC CASSLVGSLEVIRDTGTSAYEQYF
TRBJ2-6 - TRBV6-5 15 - TGTGCCAGCAGTTACTCAGGGTGGGTGGCCAACGTCCTGACTTTC CASSYSGWVANVLTF
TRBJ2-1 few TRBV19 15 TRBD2 TGTGCCAGTAGTATCTTCGCGGGAGTCGTCAATGAGCAGTTCTTC CASSIFAGVVNEQFF
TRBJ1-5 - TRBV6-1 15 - TGTGCCAGCAGTGAATTTAAAAAGGGGTTGGGGCCCCAGCATTTT CASSEFKKGLGPQHF